A single sample gave rise to the 7 T cell receptor beta chains below, sequenced in a study of identifying expanded T cells in peripheral blood. Profiled with immunoSEQ multiplex PCR; TCRdb holds only in-frame clones, not every one. The data show over 85,000 clones, with about 91% seen just once and roughly 13% held by the top ten. The sequencing input was blood. All receptors derive from a person aged 18-70 years in good health.

This chain's CDR3 is CASRLGGGTGEKLFF. Written as DNA, the CDR3 is TGTGCCAGCCGGTTGGGTGGGGGCACGGGTGAAAAACTGTTTTTT. The gene calls are TRBV28 and TRBJ1-4, with D tentatively TRBD1 (6 bases). V lost 8 bases, J lost 7 bases, and 20 bases lay in between. Germline CDR1 reads MDHEN; CDR2 reads SYDVKM. The CDR3 runs 15 residues.

V usage is TRBV6-1 and J usage is TRBJ2-6; D remains unclear. The germline gives CDR1 MNHNS, CDR2 SASEGT. The CDR3 consists of 15 residues. Trimming shortened V by 7 bases and J by 2 bases, and 12 bases separated the two germline ends. CDR3 in DNA: TGTGCCAGCATACTCTTGGGGACTGGGGCCAACGTCCTGACTTTC. Protein sequence: CASILLGTGANVLTF.

J is TRBJ2-7 and V is TRBV2, with D tentatively TRBD1 or TRBD2 (6 bases each). Germline V gene sequence: CDR1 SNHLY, CDR2 FYNNEI. CDR3 length equals 17 residues. Trimming pared 7 bases from V and 4 bases from J, leaving 26 bases between. The CDR3 is CASKGGQGIDLGYEQYF. CDR3 in DNA: TGTGCCAGCAAAGGGGGGCAGGGGATAGATTTAGGATACGAGCAGTACTTC.

Notes on this clone: An end of the junction does not agree with germline; a read error may underlie this. CDR3 sequence (DNA): TGCGCCAGCAGTGAGTACAGCGGGAGCATAGATACGCAGTATTTT. This codes for CASSEYSGSIDTQYF. This sequence joins TRBV10-2 and TRBJ2-3; 8 nucleotides line up with TRBD2. CDR3 length equals 15 residues. From germline, CDR1 is WSHSY and CDR2 SAAADI.

The chain has TRBV10-1 and TRBJ1-5; TRBD1 aligns across 7 bases. The CDR3 extends over 16 amino acids. With 0 bases clipped from V and 5 bases from J, the junction kept 7 bases outside the gene matches. Germline V gene sequence: CDR1 WNHNN, CDR2 SYGVQD (reference sequence). The CDR3 bases are TGCGCCAGCAGTGAGTCGTTAAGGGGGCCTGATCAGCCCCAGCATTTT. This sequence encodes CASSESLRGPDQPQHF.

The table lists this clone with a count of one. The chain uses TRBV4-1 and TRBJ2-7; TRBD1 is a possible D gene (6 bases). The CDR3 spans 15 residues. V shed 2 bases and J shed 3 bases, with 14 bases lying between them. Germline assignment: CDR1 MGHRA and CDR2 YSYEKL. The CDR3 region is CASSQPGTTFYEQYF. The CDR3 DNA follows: TGCGCCAGCAGCCAACCCGGGACAACCTTCTACGAGCAGTACTTC.

The J gene is TRBJ2-3, the V gene TRBV18; 8 nucleotides align to TRBD2. CDR3 length: 16 amino acids. Germline trimming cut 4 bases from V and 0 bases from J; bases unmatched to any gene: 6. Germline V gives CDR1 KGHSH, CDR2 LQKENI. CDR3 coding DNA: TGTGCCAGCTCACGCCTAGCGGGTCTTAGCACAGATACGCAGTATTTT. Protein sequence: CASSRLAGLSTDTQYF.